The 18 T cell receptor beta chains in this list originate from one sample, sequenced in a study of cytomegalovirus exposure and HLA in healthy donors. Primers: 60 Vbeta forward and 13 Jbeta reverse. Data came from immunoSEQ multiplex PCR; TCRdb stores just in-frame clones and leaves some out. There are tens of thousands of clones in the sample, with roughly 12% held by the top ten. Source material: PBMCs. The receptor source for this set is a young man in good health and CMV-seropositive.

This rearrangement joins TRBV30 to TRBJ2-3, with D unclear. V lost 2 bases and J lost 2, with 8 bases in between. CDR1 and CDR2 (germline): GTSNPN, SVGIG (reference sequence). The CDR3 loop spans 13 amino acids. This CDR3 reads CAWSIFHTDTQYF. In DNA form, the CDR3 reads TGTGCCTGGAGTATTTTCCACACAGATACGCAGTATTTT.

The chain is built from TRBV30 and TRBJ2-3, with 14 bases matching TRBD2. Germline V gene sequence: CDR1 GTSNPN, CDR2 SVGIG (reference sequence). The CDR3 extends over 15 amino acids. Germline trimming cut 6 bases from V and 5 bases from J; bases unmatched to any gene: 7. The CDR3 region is CACPTSGRAGDTQYF. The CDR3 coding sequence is TGTGCCTGCCCGACTAGCGGGAGGGCCGGAGATACGCAGTATTTT.

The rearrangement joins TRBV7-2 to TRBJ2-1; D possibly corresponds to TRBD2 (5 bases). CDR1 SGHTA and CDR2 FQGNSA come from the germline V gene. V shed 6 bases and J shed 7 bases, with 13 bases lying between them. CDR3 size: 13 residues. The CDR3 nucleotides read TGTGCCAGCAGGAAAGAGAGGGCAAATGAGCAGTTCTTC. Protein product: CASRKERANEQFF.

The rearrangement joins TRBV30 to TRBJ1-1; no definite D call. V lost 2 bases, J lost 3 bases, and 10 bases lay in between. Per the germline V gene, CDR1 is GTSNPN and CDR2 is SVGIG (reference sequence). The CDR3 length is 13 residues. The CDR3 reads CAWSRRVDTEAFF. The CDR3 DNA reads TGTGCCTGGAGTAGGCGGGTTGACACTGAAGCTTTCTTT.

The CDR3 loop reads CASSPFSSYNEQFF. CDR3 nucleotides: TGTGCCAGCAGTCCGTTCAGCTCCTACAATGAGCAGTTCTTC. V and J are TRBV2 and TRBJ2-1, with D unresolved. Germline CDR1 and CDR2: SNHLY and FYNNEI. The CDR3 runs to 14 residues. V dropped 5 bases and J dropped 0 bases, with 8 bases sitting between them. The variable domain in full, with the rest retrieved from reference TRBV2 and TRBJ2-1, is EPEVTQTPSHQVTQMGQEVILRCVPISNHLYFYWYRQILGQKVEFLVSFYNNEISEKSEIFDDQFSVERPDGSNFTLKIRSTKLEDSAMYFCASSPFSSYNEQFFGPGTRLTVL.

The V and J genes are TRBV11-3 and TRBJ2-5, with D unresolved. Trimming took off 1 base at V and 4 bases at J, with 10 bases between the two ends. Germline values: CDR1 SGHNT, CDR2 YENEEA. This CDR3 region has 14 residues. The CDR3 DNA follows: TGTGCCAGCAGCTTAGTTGCTACTTCAGAGACCCAGTACTTC. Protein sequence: CASSLVATSETQYF.

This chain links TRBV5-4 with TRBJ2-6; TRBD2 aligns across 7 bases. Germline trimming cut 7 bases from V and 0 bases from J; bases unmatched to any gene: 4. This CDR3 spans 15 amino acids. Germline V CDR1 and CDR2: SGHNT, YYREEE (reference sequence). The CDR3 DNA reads TGTGCCAGCGGACTAGGGAGCTCTGGGGCCAACGTCCTGACTTTC. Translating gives CASGLGSSGANVLTF.

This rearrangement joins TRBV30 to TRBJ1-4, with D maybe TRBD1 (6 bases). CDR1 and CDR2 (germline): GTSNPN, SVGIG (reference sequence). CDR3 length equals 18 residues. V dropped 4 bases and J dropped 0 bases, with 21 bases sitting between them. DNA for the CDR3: TGTGCCTGGATTGGAAGGACAGCTCCTCTCGCAACTAATGAAAAACTGTTTTTT. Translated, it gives CAWIGRTAPLATNEKLFF.

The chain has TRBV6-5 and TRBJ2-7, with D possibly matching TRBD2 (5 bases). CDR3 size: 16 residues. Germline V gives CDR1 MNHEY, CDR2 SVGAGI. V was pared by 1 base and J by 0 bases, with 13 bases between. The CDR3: CASSYLSGGYSYEQYF. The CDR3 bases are TGTGCCAGCAGTTACTTAAGCGGCGGGTACTCCTACGAGCAGTACTTC.

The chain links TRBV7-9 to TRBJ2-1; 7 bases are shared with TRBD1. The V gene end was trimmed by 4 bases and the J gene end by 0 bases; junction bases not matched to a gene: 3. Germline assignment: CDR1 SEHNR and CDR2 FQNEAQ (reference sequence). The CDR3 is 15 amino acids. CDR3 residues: CASSSTGSSYNEQFF. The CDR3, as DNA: TGTGCCAGCAGCTCGACAGGGAGCTCCTACAATGAGCAGTTCTTC.

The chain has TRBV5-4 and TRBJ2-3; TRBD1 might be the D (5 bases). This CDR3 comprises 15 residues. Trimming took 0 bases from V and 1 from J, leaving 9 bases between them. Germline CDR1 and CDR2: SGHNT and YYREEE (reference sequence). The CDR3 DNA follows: TGTGCCAGCAGCTTGGAGGACATCCGCACAGATACGCAGTATTTT. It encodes CASSLEDIRTDTQYF.

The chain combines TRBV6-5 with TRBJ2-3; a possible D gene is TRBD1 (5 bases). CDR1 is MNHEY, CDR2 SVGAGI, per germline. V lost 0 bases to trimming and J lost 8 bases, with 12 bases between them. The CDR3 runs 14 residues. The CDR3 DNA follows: TGTGCCAGCAGTTACTCGGGCAGGGCAGGTACGCAGTATTTT. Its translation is CASSYSGRAGTQYF.

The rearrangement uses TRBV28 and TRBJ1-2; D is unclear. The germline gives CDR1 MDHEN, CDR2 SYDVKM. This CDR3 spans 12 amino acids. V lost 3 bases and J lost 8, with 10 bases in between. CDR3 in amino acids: CASSFEREGYTF. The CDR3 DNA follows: TGTGCCAGCAGTTTCGAGAGGGAAGGCTACACCTTC.

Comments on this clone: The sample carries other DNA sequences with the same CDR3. The DNA of the CDR3 is TGCGCCAGCAGCTTGGAAGACAGGAACACAGATACGCAGTATTTT. This gives the protein CASSLEDRNTDTQYF. The chain combines TRBV5-1 with TRBJ2-3; D is perhaps TRBD1 (6 bases). CDR3 size: 15 residues. V was shortened by 0 bases and J by 2 bases, with 10 bases between the two germline ends. Looked up from germline, CDR1 is SGHRS and CDR2 is YFSETQ.

The CDR3 spells CASSAPGPRGAQELFF. DNA of the CDR3: TGTGCCAGCAGCGCTCCCGGGCCCCGGGGGGCCCAGGAGCTGTTTTTT. The V gene is TRBV9, the J gene TRBJ2-2; tentatively, D is TRBD2 (7 bases). Trimming cost V 3 bases and J 10 bases, with 22 bases left between them. Per germline, CDR1 SGDLS and CDR2 YYNGEE. This CDR3 spans 16 amino acids.

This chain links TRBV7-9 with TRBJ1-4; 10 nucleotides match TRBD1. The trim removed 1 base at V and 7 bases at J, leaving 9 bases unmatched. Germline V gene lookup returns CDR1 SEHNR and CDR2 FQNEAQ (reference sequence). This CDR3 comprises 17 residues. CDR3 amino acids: CASSLGQGASASEKLFF. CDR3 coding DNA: TGTGCCAGCAGCTTAGGACAGGGGGCGTCTGCATCTGAAAAACTGTTTTTT.

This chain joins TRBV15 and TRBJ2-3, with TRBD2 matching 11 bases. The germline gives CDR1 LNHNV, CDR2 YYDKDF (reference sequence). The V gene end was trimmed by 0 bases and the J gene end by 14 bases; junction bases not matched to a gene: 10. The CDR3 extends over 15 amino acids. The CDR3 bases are TGTGCCACCAGCAGAGATAGCGGGAGGGGTTTTGATAGGTATTTT. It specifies CATSRDSGRGFDRYF.

The CDR3 reads CASTSSRVREETQYF. CDR3 coding DNA: TGCGCCAGCACTTCTTCCAGGGTCCGGGAAGAGACCCAGTACTTC. The chain recombines TRBV5-1 with TRBJ2-5, with a possible D match to TRBD1 (5 bases). Per germline, CDR1 SGHRS and CDR2 YFSETQ. The CDR3 runs to 15 residues. Trimming took 6 bases from V and 3 from J, leaving 18 bases between them. Variable domain in full (rest from reference TRBV5-1 and TRBJ2-5): KAGVTQTPRYLIKTRGQQVTLSCSPISGHRSVSWYQQTPGQGLQFLFEYFSETQRNKGNFPGRFSGRQFSNSRSEMNVSTLELGDSALYLCASTSSRVREETQYFGPGTRLLVL.